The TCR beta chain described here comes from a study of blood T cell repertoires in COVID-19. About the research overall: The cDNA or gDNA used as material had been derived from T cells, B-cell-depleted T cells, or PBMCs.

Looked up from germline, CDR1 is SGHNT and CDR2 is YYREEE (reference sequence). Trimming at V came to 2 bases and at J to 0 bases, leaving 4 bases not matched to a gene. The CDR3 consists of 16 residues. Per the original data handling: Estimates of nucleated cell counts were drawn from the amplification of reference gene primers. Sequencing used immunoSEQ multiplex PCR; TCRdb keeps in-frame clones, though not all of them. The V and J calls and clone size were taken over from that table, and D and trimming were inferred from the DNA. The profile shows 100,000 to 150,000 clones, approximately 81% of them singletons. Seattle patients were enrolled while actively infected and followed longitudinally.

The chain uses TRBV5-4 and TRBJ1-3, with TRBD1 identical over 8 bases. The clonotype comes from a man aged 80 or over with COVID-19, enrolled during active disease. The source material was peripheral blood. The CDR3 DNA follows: TGTGCCAGCAGCTTCGCAGGGGGCTTCTCTGGAAACACCATATATTTT. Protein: CASSFAGGFSGNTIYF.